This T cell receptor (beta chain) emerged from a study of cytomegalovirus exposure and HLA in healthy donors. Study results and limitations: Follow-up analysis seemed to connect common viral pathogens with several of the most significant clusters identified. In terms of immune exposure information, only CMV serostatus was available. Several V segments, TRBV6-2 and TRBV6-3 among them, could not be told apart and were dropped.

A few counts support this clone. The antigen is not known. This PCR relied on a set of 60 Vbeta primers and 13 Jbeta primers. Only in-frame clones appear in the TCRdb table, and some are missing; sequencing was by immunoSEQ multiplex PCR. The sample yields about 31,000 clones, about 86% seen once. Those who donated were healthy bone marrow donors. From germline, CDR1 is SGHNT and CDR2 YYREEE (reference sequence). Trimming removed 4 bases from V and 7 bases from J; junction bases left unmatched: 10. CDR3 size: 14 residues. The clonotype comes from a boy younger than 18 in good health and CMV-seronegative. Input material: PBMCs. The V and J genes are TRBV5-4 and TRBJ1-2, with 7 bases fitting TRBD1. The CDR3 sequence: CASSDSRGAGGYTF. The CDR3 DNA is TGTGCCAGCAGCGATAGCAGGGGGGCCGGTGGCTACACCTTC.